This T cell receptor beta chain was obtained from a study of control samples from healthy donors and cancer patients (dated by TCRdb to between 2020 and 2021). Concerning this clone: Its antigen has not been determined. Within one base of it there is no much larger clone, and no base qualities were kept.

Receptor libraries were prepared by the immunoSEQ multiplex PCR assay. TCRdb holds this immuneACCESS table with in-frame rearrangements only. Some clones are missing; in checked studies, unresolved V genes explain under half, and the rest has no known cause. For this sample there are some 120,000 clones; around 87% appear just once. Around 8.7% of the sample comes from the top ten. V gives up 0 bases and J gives up 12 bases, and the segment between their germline ends measures 12 bases. As encoded in the germline V gene, CDR1 is SGHNT while CDR2 is YENEEA. The CDR3 sequence holds 12 residues, the cysteine and phenylalanine included. The CDR3 DNA has 36 bases and is translated from base 1.

Source material: blood. Recombination connected TRBV11-3 to TRBJ2-7, with a tentative D gene TRBD2 over 7 matching bases. This clonotype originated in a middle-aged man in good health. The CDR3 sequence is CASSLDGGAVYF. The DNA is as follows: TGTGCCAGCAGCTTAGATGGGGGGGCTGTGTACTTC.